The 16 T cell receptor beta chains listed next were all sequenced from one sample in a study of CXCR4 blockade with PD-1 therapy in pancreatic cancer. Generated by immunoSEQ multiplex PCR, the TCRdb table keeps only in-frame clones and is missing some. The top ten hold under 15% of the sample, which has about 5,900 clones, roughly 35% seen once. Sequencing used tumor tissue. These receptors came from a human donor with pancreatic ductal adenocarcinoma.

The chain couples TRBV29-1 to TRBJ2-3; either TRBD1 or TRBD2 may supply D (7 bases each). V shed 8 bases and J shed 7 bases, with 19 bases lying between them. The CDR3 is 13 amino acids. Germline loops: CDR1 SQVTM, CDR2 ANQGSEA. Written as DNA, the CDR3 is TGCAGCTGCCAGGCAGGGGGGGGCTATACGCAGTATTTT. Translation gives CSCQAGGGYTQYF.

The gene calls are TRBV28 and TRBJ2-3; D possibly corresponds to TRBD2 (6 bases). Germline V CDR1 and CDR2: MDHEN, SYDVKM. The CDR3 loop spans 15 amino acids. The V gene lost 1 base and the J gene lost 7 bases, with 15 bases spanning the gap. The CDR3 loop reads CASSLSRVGLNTQYF. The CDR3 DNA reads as TGTGCCAGCAGTTTATCTCGGGTGGGACTTAATACGCAGTATTTT.

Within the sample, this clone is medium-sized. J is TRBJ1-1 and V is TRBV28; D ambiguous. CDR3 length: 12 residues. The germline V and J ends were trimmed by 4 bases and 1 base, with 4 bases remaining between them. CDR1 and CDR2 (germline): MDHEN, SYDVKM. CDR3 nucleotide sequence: TGTGCCAGCAGTTCATGGAACACTGAAGCTTTCTTT. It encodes CASSSWNTEAFF.

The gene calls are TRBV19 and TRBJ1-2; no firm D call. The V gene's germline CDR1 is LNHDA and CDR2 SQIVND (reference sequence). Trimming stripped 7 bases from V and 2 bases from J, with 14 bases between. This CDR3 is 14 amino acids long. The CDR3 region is CASTRITPNYGYTF. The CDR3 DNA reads TGTGCCAGTACTCGGATAACCCCCAACTATGGCTACACCTTC.

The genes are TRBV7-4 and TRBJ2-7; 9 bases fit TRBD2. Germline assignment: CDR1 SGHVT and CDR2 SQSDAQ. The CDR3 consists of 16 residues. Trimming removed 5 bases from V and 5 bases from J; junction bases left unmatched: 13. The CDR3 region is CASSAQSAGGIHEQYF. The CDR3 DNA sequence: TGTGCCAGCAGCGCCCAGTCAGCGGGGGGAATCCACGAGCAGTACTTC.

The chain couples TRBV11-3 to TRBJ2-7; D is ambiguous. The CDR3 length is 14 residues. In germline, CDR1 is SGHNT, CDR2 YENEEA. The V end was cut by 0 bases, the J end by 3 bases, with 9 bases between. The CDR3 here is CASSLEVGFYEQYF. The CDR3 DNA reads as TGTGCCAGCAGCTTAGAGGTGGGATTCTACGAGCAGTACTTC.

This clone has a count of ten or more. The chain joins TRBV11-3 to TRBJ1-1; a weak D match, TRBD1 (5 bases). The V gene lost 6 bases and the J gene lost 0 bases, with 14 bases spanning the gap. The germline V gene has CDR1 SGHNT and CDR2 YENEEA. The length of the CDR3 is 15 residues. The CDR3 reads CASRVGTAMNTEAFF. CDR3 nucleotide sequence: TGTGCCAGCAGAGTCGGGACCGCTATGAACACTGAAGCTTTCTTT.

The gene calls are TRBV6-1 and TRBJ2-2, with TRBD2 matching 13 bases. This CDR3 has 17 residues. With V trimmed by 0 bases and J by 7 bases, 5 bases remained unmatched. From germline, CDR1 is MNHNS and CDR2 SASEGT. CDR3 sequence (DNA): TGTGCCAGCAGTGAAGCGCCACTAGCGGGAGGGTTCGGGGAGCTGTTTTTT. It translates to CASSEAPLAGGFGELFF.

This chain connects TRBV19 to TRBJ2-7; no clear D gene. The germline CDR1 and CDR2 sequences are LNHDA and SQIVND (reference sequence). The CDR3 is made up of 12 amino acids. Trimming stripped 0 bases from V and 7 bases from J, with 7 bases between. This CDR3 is CASSIDRREQYF. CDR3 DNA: TGTGCCAGTAGTATAGACCGACGGGAGCAGTACTTC.

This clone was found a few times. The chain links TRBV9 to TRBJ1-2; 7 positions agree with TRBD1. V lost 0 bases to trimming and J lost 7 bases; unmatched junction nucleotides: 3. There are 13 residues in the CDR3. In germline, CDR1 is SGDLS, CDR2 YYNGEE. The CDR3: CASSVGQGGGYTF. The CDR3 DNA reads TGTGCCAGCAGCGTAGGACAGGGTGGTGGCTACACCTTC.

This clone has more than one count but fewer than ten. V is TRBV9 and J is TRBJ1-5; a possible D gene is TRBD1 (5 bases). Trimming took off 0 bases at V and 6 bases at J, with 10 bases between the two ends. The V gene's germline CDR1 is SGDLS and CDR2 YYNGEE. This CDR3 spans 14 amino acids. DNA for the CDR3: TGTGCCAGCAGCGTAGATGGGGCGGGTCAGCCCCAGCATTTT. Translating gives CASSVDGAGQPQHF.

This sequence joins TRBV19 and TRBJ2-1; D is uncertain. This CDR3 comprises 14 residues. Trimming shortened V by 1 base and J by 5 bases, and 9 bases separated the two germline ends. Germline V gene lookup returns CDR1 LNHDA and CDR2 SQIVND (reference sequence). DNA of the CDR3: TGTGCCAGTAGTATAGGGCCTGCGAACAATGAGCAGTTCTTC. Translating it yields CASSIGPANNEQFF. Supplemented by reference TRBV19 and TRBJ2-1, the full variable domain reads DGGITQSPKYLFRKEGQNVTLSCEQNLNHDAMYWYRQDPGQGLRLIYYSQIVNDFQKGDIAEGYSVSREKKESFPLTVTSAQKNPTAFYLCASSIGPANNEQFFGPGTRLTVL.

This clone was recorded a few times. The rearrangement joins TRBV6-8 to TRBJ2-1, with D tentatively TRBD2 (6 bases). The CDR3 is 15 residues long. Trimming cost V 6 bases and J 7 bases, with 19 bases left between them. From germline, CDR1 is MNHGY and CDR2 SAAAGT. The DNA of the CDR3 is TGTGCCAGCAGCCTTCGGCGCGGGGTTAATAATGAGCAGTTCTTC. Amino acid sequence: CASSLRRGVNNEQFF.

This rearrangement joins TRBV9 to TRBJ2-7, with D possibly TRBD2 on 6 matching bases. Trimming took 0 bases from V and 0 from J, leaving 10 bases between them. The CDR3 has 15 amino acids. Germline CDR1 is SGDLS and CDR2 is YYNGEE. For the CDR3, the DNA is TGTGCCAGCAGCGTAGGTGCGGGGCTCTCCTACGAGCAGTACTTC. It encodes CASSVGAGLSYEQYF.

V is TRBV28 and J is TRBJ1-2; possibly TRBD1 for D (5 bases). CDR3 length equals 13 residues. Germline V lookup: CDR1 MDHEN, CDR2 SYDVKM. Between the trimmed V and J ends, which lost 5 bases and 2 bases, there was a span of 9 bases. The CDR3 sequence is CASSLAGNYGYTF. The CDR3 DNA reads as TGTGCCAGCAGTCTAGCAGGGAACTATGGCTACACCTTC.

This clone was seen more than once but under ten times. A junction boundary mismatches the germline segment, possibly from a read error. The CDR3 here is CAIGFGELRVHEQYF. As DNA, the CDR3 is TGTGCCATCGGTTTCGGGGAGCTGCGGGTCCACGAGCAATACTTC. The gene calls are TRBV6-8 and TRBJ2-7, with D possibly being TRBD2 (5 bases). Looked up from germline, CDR1 is MNHGY and CDR2 is SAAAGT. The CDR3 runs 15 residues.